The 17 T cell receptor beta chains given below trace back to one sample, sequenced in a study of technical replicates of blood from several donors. This table comes from immunoSEQ multiplex PCR, and its TCRdb copy is limited to in-frame clones, with some not included. The table shows some 83,000 clones, with roughly 92% occurring only once. Sequencing was performed on T cells isolated from PBMCs. The receptor set was obtained from a human donor in good health.

V gene TRBV10-2 combines with J gene TRBJ1-5; D may be TRBD1 (6 bases). This CDR3 contains 16 residues. CDR1 is WSHSY and CDR2 is SAAADI in the germline V gene. Deletions cut 3 bases from V and 3 bases from J, with 15 bases between. CDR3 loop: CASSDLDRRYNQPQHF. CDR3 nucleotides: TGCGCCAGCAGTGATCTCGACAGGAGGTACAATCAGCCCCAGCATTTT.

This chain links TRBV19 with TRBJ1-2; 7 bases match TRBD1. Germline trimming cut 0 bases from V and 3 bases from J; bases unmatched to any gene: 7. This CDR3 is 16 amino acids long. Germline V gene sequence: CDR1 LNHDA, CDR2 SQIVND (reference sequence). DNA for the CDR3: TGTGCCAGTAGTATAGACGGGACAGCCGGAGACTATGGCTACACCTTC. Its protein is CASSIDGTAGDYGYTF.

The J gene is TRBJ2-7, the V gene TRBV5-1; D not certain. The V and J ends lost 5 bases and 2 bases respectively, with 11 bases between them. The germline gives CDR1 SGHRS, CDR2 YFSETQ. The CDR3 contains 13 residues. The CDR3 here is CASRGITAYEQYF. CDR3 nucleotides: TGCGCCAGCAGAGGAATCACAGCCTACGAGCAGTACTTC.

This chain uses TRBV5-1 with TRBJ2-3, with a tentative D call TRBD1 (5 bases). This CDR3 has 15 residues. CDR1 is SGHRS, CDR2 YFSETQ, per germline. The V end was cut by 4 bases, the J end by 0 bases, with 12 bases between. In DNA, the CDR3 is TGCGCCAGCAGCCCCTTAAGGGGAAGCACAGATACGCAGTATTTT. Its translation is CASSPLRGSTDTQYF.

This chain uses TRBV5-8 with TRBJ2-5; 8 bases match TRBD1. The germline V gene has CDR1 SGHTS and CDR2 YDEGEE. With 3 bases clipped from V and 3 bases from J, the junction kept 4 bases outside the gene matches. The CDR3 is made up of 14 amino acids. For the CDR3, the DNA is TGTGCCAGCAGCTCAGGGACAGGTGAAGAGACCCAGTACTTC. Its translation: CASSSGTGEETQYF. Supplemented by reference TRBV5-8 and TRBJ2-5, the full variable domain reads EAGVTQSPTHLIKTRGQQATLRCSPISGHTSVYWYQQALGLGLQFLLWYDEGEERNRGNFPPRFSGRQFPNYSSELNVNALELEDSALYLCASSSGTGEETQYFGPGTRLLVL.

The chain uses TRBV27 and TRBJ2-7, with 8 bases aligning to TRBD2. CDR1 and CDR2 from the germline V gene are MNHEY and SMNVEV (reference sequence). This CDR3 spans 14 amino acids. V dropped 6 bases and J dropped 4; count of bases not matched to a gene: 8. CDR3 sequence: CASRPVAGSYEQYF. The DNA of the CDR3 is TGTGCCAGCAGACCCGTAGCGGGGTCATACGAGCAGTACTTC.

The V gene is TRBV6-5, the J gene TRBJ2-1; 8 positions match TRBD2. Trimming at V came to 4 bases and at J to 4 bases, leaving 9 bases not matched to a gene. CDR1 is MNHEY, CDR2 SVGAGI, per germline. The CDR3 is made up of 16 amino acids. CDR3 region: CASSFVTGTSYNEQFF. The CDR3 nucleotides are TGTGCCAGCAGTTTCGTAACCGGGACTAGTTACAATGAGCAGTTCTTC.

The rearrangement joins TRBV19 to TRBJ1-5; D may be TRBD1 (6 bases). Between the trimmed V and J ends, which lost 6 bases and 3 bases, there was a span of 12 bases. Germline CDR1 reads LNHDA; CDR2 reads SQIVND (reference sequence). The CDR3 length is 14 residues. The CDR3 reads CASRPGTTNQPQHF. The CDR3 DNA reads TGTGCCAGTAGACCCGGGACAACCAATCAGCCCCAGCATTTT.

The chain recombines TRBV27 with TRBJ2-2; D not certain. The CDR3 is 13 amino acids. Germline V gene sequence: CDR1 MNHEY, CDR2 SMNVEV (reference sequence). Deletions cut 7 bases from V and 4 bases from J, with 10 bases between. CDR3 bases: TGTGCCAGCACCCTTCCCAGCACCGGGGAGCTGTTTTTT. As protein: CASTLPSTGELFF.

The rearrangement links TRBV9 to TRBJ2-3, with D possibly matching TRBD2 (5 bases). The V and J ends lost 1 base and 2 bases respectively, with 11 bases between them. The CDR3 has 15 residues. Germline V gene sequence: CDR1 SGDLS, CDR2 YYNGEE. The CDR3 region is CASSVSGPVTDTQYF. In DNA, the CDR3 is TGTGCCAGCAGCGTAAGCGGACCAGTCACAGATACGCAGTATTTT.

V usage is TRBV30 and J usage is TRBJ2-1, with D unresolved. This CDR3 region has 12 residues. CDR1 is GTSNPN, CDR2 SVGIG, per germline (reference sequence). The ends were cut back, 1 base at V and 4 bases at J, with 5 bases in the middle. In DNA form, the CDR3 reads TGTGCCTGGAGTGCTCTTTACAATGAGCAGTTCTTC. Amino acids: CAWSALYNEQFF.

This clone was detected only once. The CDR3 nucleotides read TGTGCCAGCAGGGGGGGACTAGCGGAGTACGAGCAGTACTTC. As protein: CASRGGLAEYEQYF. The chain combines TRBV6-1 with TRBJ2-7; 11 bases align to TRBD2. The germline V gene encodes CDR1 MNHNS and CDR2 SASEGT. The CDR3 has 14 residues. V dropped 6 bases and J dropped 4; count of bases not matched to a gene: 5.

The rearrangement joins TRBV6-1 to TRBJ2-7, with TRBD1 matching over 8 bases. Germline V CDR1 and CDR2: MNHNS, SASEGT. V trimming: 10 bases; J trimming: 2 bases; junction bases outside the gene matches: 7. The length of the CDR3 is 13 residues. The CDR3 nucleotides read TGTGCCACCGACAGGGGCTACACCTACGAGCAGTACTTC. Translated: CATDRGYTYEQYF.

The chain's CDR3 is CASSFRTRYEQYF. CDR3 nucleotide sequence: TGTGCCAGCAGCTTCAGAACCCGCTACGAGCAGTACTTC. The chain carries TRBV5-8 and TRBJ2-7, with D uncertain. V lost 2 bases and J 3 bases, leaving 9 bases between the germline ends. The CDR3 extends over 13 amino acids. The germline V gene has CDR1 SGHTS and CDR2 YDEGEE.

The J gene is TRBJ1-1, the V gene TRBV4-2, with D possibly being TRBD1 (5 bases). The CDR3 length is 14 residues. The germline gives CDR1 LGHNA, CDR2 YNFKEQ. Deletions cut 0 bases from V and 6 bases from J, with 11 bases between. CDR3 sequence: CASSQDREVSEAFF. The DNA of the CDR3 is TGTGCCAGCAGCCAAGACAGGGAGGTTTCTGAAGCTTTCTTT.

A note on this clone: A read error may account for a junction end that differs from germline. The chain links TRBV2 to TRBJ2-7, with 8 positions matching TRBD1. The CDR3 totals 16 residues. Germline V gene lookup returns CDR1 SNHLY and CDR2 FYNNEI. The CDR3 bases are TGTGCCAGCAGCGAAGGGTCTTGGACAGGGAAAACCGAGCAGTACTTC. It specifies CASSEGSWTGKTEQYF.

This clone was recorded once. J is TRBJ2-5 and V is TRBV5-1; 10 nucleotides line up with TRBD2. Germline V gene data show CDR1 as SGHRS and CDR2 as YFSETQ. The CDR3 has 15 residues. The trim removed 5 bases at V and 5 bases at J, leaving 9 bases unmatched. The CDR3: CASRIKSGGAETQYF. Written as DNA, the CDR3 is TGCGCCAGCAGGATAAAAAGCGGGGGGGCGGAGACCCAGTACTTC.